This T cell receptor (beta chain) was sequenced during a study of T cells in localized non-small cell lung cancer. Libraries were prepared by immunoSEQ multiplex PCR; TCRdb keeps only in-frame clonotypes and omits some of them. Of 990 or so clones in the sample, more than 35% were seen once. The length of the CDR3 is 15 residues. Germline CDR1 and CDR2: SGHRS and YFSETQ. J gave up 4 bases and V 0 bases, and 3 bases lay outside the gene matches. The TCR sequence derives from a man aged 35 to 69 with stage I lung adenocarcinoma. The sample here was lung tumor tissue, taken before any cancer treatment. This chain links TRBV5-1 with TRBJ1-3; TRBD1 matches 8 bases. The CDR3 is CASSLATGGGNTIYF. The CDR3, as DNA: TGCGCCAGCAGCTTGGCCACAGGGGGAGGAAACACCATATATTTT.